These 22 T cell receptor beta chains share one sample of origin, sequenced in a study of shared clonotypes between healthy human individuals. Assay: immunoSEQ multiplex PCR; the TCRdb copy retains only in-frame clones and omits some. This table holds more than 1,200,000 clones, approximately 98.5% found once. Sequences were obtained from naive CD4+ T cells sorted from blood. Described subset: CD45RA+ positively selected. The receptors were gathered from a man aged 25 to 40 in good health.

The gene calls are TRBV30 and TRBJ2-7; D remains unclear. Germline values: CDR1 GTSNPN, CDR2 SVGIG (reference sequence). Between the trimmed V and J ends, which lost 0 bases and 0 bases, there was a span of 12 bases. The CDR3 is 15 amino acids. The CDR3 reads CAWSVHRESSYEQYF. The DNA for the CDR3 is TGTGCCTGGAGTGTACATAGGGAAAGCTCCTACGAGCAGTACTTC.

DNA for the CDR3: TGTGCCATCAGTGGCGACAGGACTAGCGGGCCTCTTAGCTCCTACAATGAGCAGTTCTTC. Protein sequence: CAISGDRTSGPLSSYNEQFF. The rearrangement joins TRBV10-3 to TRBJ2-1; the match to TRBD2 covers 11 bases. The CDR3 contains 20 residues. With V trimmed by 4 bases and J by 0 bases, 14 bases remained unmatched. The germline V gene has CDR1 ENHRY and CDR2 SYGVKD.

The genes are TRBV5-1 and TRBJ2-1; 7 positions match TRBD2. Germline values: CDR1 SGHRS, CDR2 YFSETQ. The CDR3 is 14 residues long. The V and J ends lost 4 bases and 8 bases, in that order; junction bases with no gene match: 9. In DNA form, the CDR3 reads TGCGCCAGCAGCCCGGGACTGGCGGGGGATGAGCAGTTCTTC. Translated: CASSPGLAGDEQFF.

The chain uses TRBV29-1 and TRBJ1-3; D gene unclear. Germline CDR1 and CDR2: SQVTM and ANQGSEA. The CDR3 is made up of 12 amino acids. Trimming cost V 5 bases and J 2 bases, with 7 bases left between them. The CDR3 region has the DNA TGCAGCGTTTGGGGAACTGGAAACACCATATATTTT. It encodes CSVWGTGNTIYF.

The chain joins TRBV11-2 to TRBJ2-5; D possibly corresponds to TRBD2 (5 bases). The length of the CDR3 is 14 residues. Per the germline V gene, CDR1 is SGHAT and CDR2 is FQNNGV. V lost 7 bases and J lost 5, with 17 bases in between. The CDR3 nucleotides read TGTGCCAGCACCCTCAGGAGACGAGGGGAGACCCAGTACTTC. It is translated as CASTLRRRGETQYF. Together with reference TRBV11-2 and TRBJ2-5, the CDR3 gives the full variable domain: EAGVAQSPRYKIIEKRQSVAFWCNPISGHATLYWYQQILGQGPKLLIQFQNNGVVDDSQLPKDRFSAERLKGVDSTLKIQPAKLEDSAVYLCASTLRRRGETQYFGPGTRLLVL.

V usage is TRBV5-1 and J usage is TRBJ1-4, with 11 bases aligning to TRBD1. Germline lookup yields CDR1 SGHRS and CDR2 YFSETQ. The CDR3 runs to 18 residues. J gave up 3 bases and V 3 bases, and 10 bases lay outside the gene matches. The CDR3 loop reads CASSSTGQGDLANEKLFF. As DNA, the CDR3 is TGCGCCAGCAGCTCGACGGGACAGGGGGATTTAGCTAATGAAAAACTGTTTTTT.

The chain joins TRBV28 to TRBJ1-2; D not resolved. In germline, CDR1 is MDHEN, CDR2 SYDVKM. The CDR3 spans 12 residues. V gave up 8 bases and J gave up 4 bases, with 11 bases separating them. CDR3 coding DNA: TGTGCCAGCGGGGAGGTACCCTATGGCTACACCTTC. This codes for CASGEVPYGYTF.

The genes are TRBV5-1 and TRBJ2-7, with a weak D call TRBD1 (6 bases). The germline V gene has CDR1 SGHRS and CDR2 YFSETQ. The CDR3 is made up of 13 amino acids. Trimming shortened V by 4 bases and J by 4 bases, and 12 bases separated the two germline ends. This CDR3 reads CASSGGPFYEQYF. DNA for the CDR3: TGCGCCAGCAGCGGGGGCCCTTTTTACGAGCAGTACTTC.

J is TRBJ1-1 and V is TRBV20-1, with D unclear. This CDR3 contains 9 residues. CDR1 and CDR2 from the germline V gene are DFQATT and SNEGSKA (reference sequence). V was trimmed by 2 bases and J by 8 bases, leaving 3 bases between them. This chain's CDR3 is CSARTEAFF. As DNA, the CDR3 is TGCAGTGCTAGAACCGAAGCTTTCTTT.

This clone was recorded only once. The genes are TRBV18 and TRBJ2-1, with 7 bases matching TRBD2. The CDR3 covers 15 residues. With V trimmed by 3 bases and J by 1 base, 3 bases remained unmatched. Germline V gene lookup returns CDR1 KGHSH and CDR2 LQKENI. The CDR3 coding sequence is TGTGCCAGCTCACCCCAGCGGGATTCCTACAATGAGCAGTTCTTC. It translates to CASSPQRDSYNEQFF.

The chain uses TRBV10-3 and TRBJ2-2; the match to TRBD2 covers 7 bases. Germline V gene lookup returns CDR1 ENHRY and CDR2 SYGVKD. The CDR3 sequence is 14 residues long. The V segment lost 7 bases and the J segment 4 bases; nucleotides outside the gene matches: 6. The DNA of the CDR3 is TGTGCCATCAAAACTAGCGCTACCACCGGGGAGCTGTTTTTT. Residues: CAIKTSATTGELFF.

The chain is built from TRBV10-3 and TRBJ2-5; 8 bases line up with TRBD1. The V segment lost 4 bases and the J segment 2 bases; nucleotides outside the gene matches: 15. The CDR3 spans 18 residues. Germline-derived CDR1 and CDR2 are ENHRY and SYGVKD. For the CDR3, the DNA is TGTGCCATCAGTGCTACTATGGGACAGGAGAGCTTACAAGAGACCCAGTACTTC. Protein product: CAISATMGQESLQETQYF.

V usage is TRBV5-6 and J usage is TRBJ1-2, with D perhaps TRBD1 (6 bases). The CDR3 consists of 13 residues. The V and J ends lost 2 bases and 4 bases respectively, with 9 bases between them. Per germline, CDR1 SGHDT and CDR2 YYEEEE. The CDR3 is CASSFGTIYGYTF. As DNA, the CDR3 is TGTGCCAGCAGCTTTGGGACAATCTATGGCTACACCTTC.

The chain recombines TRBV30 with TRBJ1-5; D is unresolved. V dropped 3 bases and J dropped 0 bases, with 15 bases sitting between them. The germline V gene encodes CDR1 GTSNPN and CDR2 SVGIG (reference sequence). The CDR3 consists of 16 residues. The CDR3 loop is CAWRATPIHSNQPQHF. The CDR3, as DNA: TGTGCCTGGAGAGCAACTCCTATCCATAGCAATCAGCCCCAGCATTTT.

The chain recombines TRBV2 with TRBJ1-5; D is uncertain. In germline, CDR1 is SNHLY, CDR2 FYNNEI. Trimming took 3 bases from V and 4 from J, leaving 7 bases between them. CDR3 length: 13 amino acids. CDR3 in DNA: TGTGCCAGCAGTGAGGGAGCGAATCAGCCCCAGCATTTT. As protein: CASSEGANQPQHF. Together with reference TRBV2 and TRBJ1-5, the CDR3 gives the full variable domain: EPEVTQTPSHQVTQMGQEVILRCVPISNHLYFYWYRQILGQKVEFLVSFYNNEISEKSEIFDDQFSVERPDGSNFTLKIRSTKLEDSAMYFCASSEGANQPQHFGDGTRLSIL.

This chain connects TRBV28 to TRBJ2-5; 9 positions agree with TRBD2. J gave up 2 bases and V 3 bases, and 13 bases lay outside the gene matches. The CDR3 loop spans 18 amino acids. Germline CDR1 reads MDHEN; CDR2 reads SYDVKM. The CDR3 loop reads CASSFLPAGGPGQETQYF. CDR3 bases: TGTGCCAGCAGTTTCCTCCCCGCGGGAGGGCCCGGACAAGAGACCCAGTACTTC. The whole variable domain, filled in from reference TRBV28 and TRBJ2-5, reads DVKVTQSSRYLVKRTGEKVFLECVQDMDHENMFWYRQDPGLGLRLIYFSYDVKMKEKGDIPEGYSVSREKKERFSLILESASTNQTSMYLCASSFLPAGGPGQETQYFGPGTRLLVL.

This chain links TRBV5-4 with TRBJ1-4; D gene uncertain. The germline V gene encodes CDR1 SGHNT and CDR2 YYREEE (reference sequence). The V and J ends lost 0 bases and 0 bases respectively, with 9 bases between them. The CDR3 is 16 residues long. CDR3 sequence reads: CASSLGPGTTNEKLFF. In DNA, the CDR3 is TGTGCCAGCAGCTTGGGCCCAGGAACAACTAATGAAAAACTGTTTTTT.

The J gene is TRBJ2-7, the V gene TRBV5-1; D perhaps matches TRBD2 (6 bases). CDR1 is SGHRS, CDR2 YFSETQ, per germline. This CDR3 contains 14 residues. Trimming removed 1 base from V and 9 bases from J, with 17 bases in between. CDR3 in amino acids: CASSLSGVFSGQYF. In DNA, the CDR3 is TGCGCCAGCAGCTTGTCGGGAGTTTTCTCTGGGCAGTACTTC.

The CDR3 sequence: CASSWTGSGEQYF. CDR3 coding DNA: TGTGCCAGCAGTTGGACCGGGTCGGGGGAGCAGTACTTC. The genes are TRBV6-5 and TRBJ2-7; D possibly corresponds to TRBD2 (5 bases). In germline, CDR1 is MNHEY, CDR2 SVGAGI. The germline V and J ends were trimmed by 4 bases and 7 bases, with 14 bases remaining between them. This CDR3 is built from 13 residues.

This chain links TRBV28 with TRBJ1-4; 7 nucleotides agree with TRBD1. The J segment lost 7 bases and the V segment lost 6 bases, leaving 5 bases of the junction unmatched. Looked up from germline, CDR1 is MDHEN and CDR2 is SYDVKM. This CDR3 is 13 amino acids long. The CDR3 nucleotides are TGTGCCAGCAGCCGGACAGGAACTGAAAAACTGTTTTTT. This sequence encodes CASSRTGTEKLFF.

In regard to this clone: The sample has other DNA sequences that encode this CDR3 too. The gene calls are TRBV18 and TRBJ2-5; the match to TRBD2 covers 7 bases. Germline V lookup: CDR1 KGHSH, CDR2 LQKENI. This CDR3 has 14 amino acids. With 6 bases clipped from V and 3 bases from J, the junction kept 7 bases outside the gene matches. DNA of the CDR3: TGTGCCAGCTCCCCCTTGGCGGGAGAAGAGACCCAGTACTTC. Its protein is CASSPLAGEETQYF. The whole variable domain, remainder taken from reference TRBV18 and TRBJ2-5, is NAGVMQNPRHLVRRRGQEARLRCSPMKGHSHVYWYRQLPEEGLKFMVYLQKENIIDESGMPKERFSAEFPKEGPSILRIQQVVRGDSAAYFCASSPLAGEETQYFGPGTRLLVL.

This rearrangement joins TRBV19 to TRBJ2-3, with D possibly matching TRBD1 (6 bases). Trimming shortened V by 4 bases and J by 6 bases, and 11 bases separated the two germline ends. The germline V gene has CDR1 LNHDA and CDR2 SQIVND (reference sequence). The CDR3 consists of 13 residues. CDR3 sequence reads: CASSKQGGDTQYF. DNA for the CDR3: TGTGCCAGTAGTAAACAGGGTGGGGATACGCAGTATTTT.